This TCR beta chain emerged from a study of T cell clones after liver transplantation. The overall study: Graft-donor-reactive sequences were compared with third-party-reactive TCRbeta sequences from pre-transplant mixed lymphocyte reactions. General observations from the study: The donor-reactive repertoire was only partly measurable in a couple of subjects, lacking donor cells.

Germline V gives CDR1 WSHSY, CDR2 SAAADI. The CDR3 has 12 amino acids. Trimming took off 5 bases at V and 5 bases at J, with 7 bases between the two ends. Clones were sequenced by immunoSEQ multiplex PCR, and TCRdb holds only the in-frame ones, with some missing. Of more than 100,000 clones listed, about 88% were seen once; the top ten hold approximately 3%. Comment on this clone: Its antigen is still unknown.

The input for sequencing was CD4+ T cells from blood, taken 47 months after liver transplant. This clonotype was obtained from a human patient who received a liver transplant. A share of the T cells may be of graft donor origin. The chain combines TRBV10-2 with TRBJ2-1; D is unresolved. CDR3 amino acids: CASSTGNNEQFF. The CDR3, as DNA: TGCGCCAGCAGTACTGGAAACAATGAGCAGTTCTTC.